Sequencing of this T cell receptor beta chain was carried out in a study of T cells in Graves' hyperthyroidism and ophthalmopathy. This clonotype came up many times. The CDR3 loop spans 14 amino acids. J was trimmed by 5 bases and V by 3 bases; bases with no gene match: 2. The germline gives CDR1 SGHTS, CDR2 YDEGEE. TCR beta CDR3 regions were amplified from RNA transcripts. HTBI primers were employed in a first-round RT-PCR of the TCR CDR3. In TCRdb, the multiplex PCR reads were re-called with MiXCR into one record per CDR3 protein. Found here are 450,000 to 700,000 distinct CDR3 sequences, around 45% of them singletons; the top ten hold under 20%.

The source is an adult woman with Graves' disease, either hyperthyroidism or ophthalmopathy (not recorded which). The chain recombines TRBV5-8 with TRBJ1-4, with 9 bases fitting TRBD1. The sequenced sample consisted of peripheral blood or thyroid tissue (not recorded which). CDR3 coding DNA: TGTGCCAGCAGCTACGGGACAGGGAATGAAAAACTGTTTTTT. Amino acids: CASSYGTGNEKLFF. The variable domain in full, completed from reference TRBV5-8 and TRBJ1-4, reads EAGVTQSPTHLIKTRGQQATLRCSPISGHTSVYWYQQALGLGLQFLLWYDEGEERNRGNFPPRFSGRQFPNYSSELNVNALELEDSALYLCASSYGTGNEKLFFGSGTQLSVL.